The source of this TCR beta chain is a study of blood T cell repertoires in COVID-19. About the research overall: T cells, B-cell-depleted T cells, or PBMCs provided the cDNA or gDNA that served as material.

V lost 4 bases, J lost 4 bases, and 4 bases stayed unmatched. In germline, CDR1 is KGHDR, CDR2 SFDVKD. The CDR3 totals 15 residues. Repertoires were generated with immunoSEQ multiplex PCR, while TCRdb's copy carries only in-frame clones and drops some. The profile shows approximately 69,000 clones, over 70% of them singletons. The specimen was peripheral blood. The rearrangement uses TRBV24-1 and TRBJ1-1; 11 bases match TRBD1. This TCR was sampled from a man aged 55-75 years with acute or convalescent COVID-19. CDR3 residues: CATSDTGTGGTEAFF. CDR3 coding DNA: TGTGCCACCAGTGACACCGGGACAGGGGGCACTGAAGCTTTCTTT.